Listed here are 27 T cell receptor beta chains from one sample, sequenced in a study of blood T cell repertoires in COVID-19. Some clones are missing from TCRdb's copy, which holds only in-frame ones; the method was immunoSEQ multiplex PCR. In the table there are 540,000 or so clones, approximately 88% of which are singletons. Sequenced: peripheral blood. The origin of the receptors is a woman in her fifties or sixties with COVID-19, enrolled during active disease.

The V and J genes are TRBV2 and TRBJ1-2; 7 bases match TRBD1. The V and J ends lost 9 bases and 9 bases, in that order; junction bases with no gene match: 13. The CDR3 consists of 13 residues. CDR1 and CDR2 (germline): SNHLY, FYNNEI. The CDR3: CARRDRATKSYTF. Written as DNA, the CDR3 is TGTGCCAGGAGAGACAGGGCTACCAAAAGCTACACCTTC.

The CDR3 here is CASSEKGRQGSGNTIYF. Here the CDR3 DNA reads TGTGCCAGCAGTGAAAAAGGTAGACAGGGAAGTGGAAACACCATATATTTT. V and J are TRBV6-1 and TRBJ1-3; 7 nucleotides match TRBD1. V dropped 2 bases and J dropped 3; count of bases not matched to a gene: 10. Looked up from germline, CDR1 is MNHNS and CDR2 is SASEGT. CDR3 size: 17 residues.

The CDR3 coding sequence is TGTGCCAGCAGCTTAACGAGTTCCCGGGGAGATACGCAGTATTTT. Translating gives CASSLTSSRGDTQYF. The chain links TRBV7-3 to TRBJ2-3, with D perhaps TRBD2 (5 bases). CDR3 size: 15 residues. The V and J ends lost 0 bases and 5 bases respectively, with 12 bases between them. Germline CDR1 is SGHTA and CDR2 is FQGTGA.

This clone was observed once. V and J are TRBV29-1 and TRBJ1-1, with a tentative D call TRBD1 (6 bases). Deletions cut 7 bases from V and 5 bases from J, with 14 bases between. This CDR3 is 12 amino acids long. Per germline, CDR1 SQVTM and CDR2 ANQGSEA. The CDR3 sequence is CSALRGSTEAFF. The DNA for the CDR3 is TGCAGCGCGCTCAGGGGAAGTACTGAAGCTTTCTTT. Looking up the rest from reference TRBV29-1 and TRBJ1-1 gives the full variable domain: SAVISQKPSRDICQRGTSLTIQCQVDSQVTMMFWYRQQPGQSLTLIATANQGSEATYESGFVIDKFPISRPNLTFSTLTVSNMSPEDSSIYLCSALRGSTEAFFGQGTRLTVV.

The CDR3, as DNA: TGTGCCAGCAGTTCACTGACAGGGGGCGCGAACATTCAGTACTTC. Its translation: CASSSLTGGANIQYF. V gene TRBV6-5 combines with J gene TRBJ2-4, with TRBD1 matching over 10 bases. The CDR3 consists of 15 residues. The germline gives CDR1 MNHEY, CDR2 SVGAGI. The V and J ends lost 4 bases and 7 bases, in that order; junction bases with no gene match: 7.

This rearrangement joins TRBV11-2 to TRBJ1-3; 7 positions agree with TRBD1. Germline values: CDR1 SGHAT, CDR2 FQNNGV. The trim removed 4 bases at V and 0 bases at J, leaving 3 bases unmatched. This CDR3 is 15 amino acids long. CDR3 DNA: TGTGCCAGCAGCTCCGGACAGGTCTCTGGAAACACCATATATTTT. Protein sequence: CASSSGQVSGNTIYF.

This rearrangement joins TRBV19 to TRBJ1-5, with TRBD1 identical over 9 bases. The CDR3 consists of 16 residues. V was pared by 0 bases and J by 7 bases, with 7 bases of the junction left unmatched. Germline CDR1 and CDR2: LNHDA and SQIVND (reference sequence). The CDR3 coding sequence is TGTGCCAGTAGTATAGATTACAGGGGGCTAGGACAGCCCCAGCATTTT. Its protein is CASSIDYRGLGQPQHF.

The chain couples TRBV19 to TRBJ1-5, with unresolved D. Trimming left V 4 bases short and J 3 bases short, with 7 bases between. The CDR3 consists of 13 residues. The germline V gene has CDR1 LNHDA and CDR2 SQIVND (reference sequence). The CDR3 is CASSSQVNQPQHF. DNA of the CDR3: TGTGCCAGTAGTAGCCAGGTCAATCAGCCCCAGCATTTT.

This chain links TRBV5-1 with TRBJ2-5; 14 bases line up with TRBD2. V trimming: 4 bases; J trimming: 2 bases; junction bases outside the gene matches: 10. The CDR3 consists of 18 residues. CDR1 SGHRS and CDR2 YFSETQ come from the germline V gene. The CDR3 sequence: CASSPGLAGGTKQETQYF. The CDR3, as DNA: TGCGCCAGCAGCCCCGGACTAGCGGGGGGCACCAAACAAGAGACCCAGTACTTC.

The rearrangement uses TRBV19 and TRBJ2-4; a possible D gene is TRBD2 (5 bases). This CDR3 comprises 14 residues. Trimming stripped 1 base from V and 9 bases from J, with 13 bases between. Germline CDR1 is LNHDA and CDR2 is SQIVND (reference sequence). The CDR3 loop reads CASSIGGGAGIQYF. The DNA for the CDR3 is TGTGCCAGTAGTATAGGCGGAGGAGCCGGCATTCAGTACTTC.

The rearrangement links TRBV27 to TRBJ1-6, with D possibly being TRBD1 (6 bases). This CDR3 has 14 residues. The germline V gene encodes CDR1 MNHEY and CDR2 SMNVEV (reference sequence). Between the trimmed V and J ends, which lost 7 bases and 7 bases, there was a span of 14 bases. The CDR3 sequence: CASTPGARNSPLHF. The DNA for the CDR3 is TGTGCCAGCACTCCAGGGGCCCGGAATTCACCCCTCCACTTT.

V gene TRBV9 combines with J gene TRBJ1-2; perhaps TRBD1 as D (5 bases). Trimming left V 3 bases short and J 8 bases short, with 11 bases between. CDR1 SGDLS and CDR2 YYNGEE come from the germline V gene. CDR3 length: 12 residues. As DNA, the CDR3 is TGTGCCAGCAGCGGAAACAGGCTCGGCTACACCTTC. It translates to CASSGNRLGYTF.

The chain combines TRBV7-8 with TRBJ2-5, with D unclear. From germline, CDR1 is SGHVS and CDR2 FQNEAQ. V lost 2 bases and J lost 5, with 9 bases in between. The CDR3 has 13 amino acids. The CDR3 is CASSLSSRETQYF. The CDR3 DNA reads as TGTGCCAGCAGCTTATCGTCGCGGGAGACCCAGTACTTC.

This sequence joins TRBV5-1 and TRBJ2-3; D is unclear. CDR3 length: 14 amino acids. Germline lookup yields CDR1 SGHRS and CDR2 YFSETQ. The ends were cut back, 0 bases at V and 4 bases at J, with 9 bases in the middle. CDR3 sequence (DNA): TGCGCCAGCAGCTTGGATCAGGCTGCAGATACGCAGTATTTT. Its translation: CASSLDQAADTQYF.

As to this clone: At the DNA level, this CDR3 is encoded by other sequences in the same sample as well. This chain uses TRBV12-3 or TRBV12-4 with TRBJ1-5; D call uncertain. The CDR3 spans 13 residues. The ends were cut back, 3 bases at V and 4 bases at J, with 7 bases in the middle. This chain's CDR3 is CASSLRGNQPQHF. The CDR3 DNA is TGTGCCAGCAGTTTGCGCGGGAATCAGCCCCAGCATTTT.

This clone has more than one count but fewer than ten. The rearrangement links TRBV30 to TRBJ1-2; 7 nucleotides match TRBD1. V shed 2 bases and J 3 bases; nucleotides not matched to a gene: 18. Germline V gene data show CDR1 as GTSNPN and CDR2 as SVGIG (reference sequence). CDR3 length equals 18 residues. As DNA, the CDR3 is TGTGCCTGGAGTCCAGTTCCTGCGACAGGGAAGTGGTACTATGGCTACACCTTC. Amino acids: CAWSPVPATGKWYYGYTF. Using reference TRBV30 and TRBJ1-2 for the parts outside the CDR3, the full variable domain is SQTIHQWPATLVQPVGSPLSLECTVEGTSNPNLYWYRQAAGRGLQLLFYSVGIGQISSEVPQNLSASRPQDRQFILSSKKLLLSDSGFYLCAWSPVPATGKWYYGYTFGSGTRLTVV.

The gene calls are TRBV11-2 and TRBJ1-1; D perhaps matches TRBD1 (5 bases). Germline V gene lookup returns CDR1 SGHAT and CDR2 FQNNGV. The CDR3 has 14 amino acids. The ends were cut back, 1 base at V and 5 bases at J, with 11 bases in the middle. CDR3 in amino acids: CASSLVAGKTEAFF. The DNA for the CDR3 is TGTGCCAGCAGCTTAGTTGCAGGGAAAACTGAAGCTTTCTTT. The whole variable domain, filled in from reference TRBV11-2 and TRBJ1-1, reads EAGVAQSPRYKIIEKRQSVAFWCNPISGHATLYWYQQILGQGPKLLIQFQNNGVVDDSQLPKDRFSAERLKGVDSTLKIQPAKLEDSAVYLCASSLVAGKTEAFFGQGTRLTVV.

V is TRBV4-2 and J is TRBJ2-7; TRBD1 aligns across 8 bases. Trimming at V came to 1 base and at J to 2 bases, leaving 7 bases not matched to a gene. Germline V gene sequence: CDR1 LGHNA, CDR2 YNFKEQ. CDR3 length equals 16 residues. CDR3: CASSQASGQGPYEQYF. The CDR3 nucleotides are TGTGCCAGCAGCCAAGCGTCCGGACAGGGACCCTACGAGCAGTACTTC.

The rearrangement joins TRBV19 to TRBJ1-5, with D possibly being TRBD1 (6 bases). Germline V CDR1 and CDR2: LNHDA, SQIVND (reference sequence). This CDR3 spans 15 amino acids. Trimming removed 5 bases at V and 3 bases at J, with 14 bases between. The CDR3 loop is CASSLTQGSNQPQHF. The CDR3 DNA follows: TGTGCCAGTAGTCTTACACAGGGTTCCAATCAGCCCCAGCATTTT. Filled out from reference TRBV19 and TRBJ1-5, the complete variable domain reads DGGITQSPKYLFRKEGQNVTLSCEQNLNHDAMYWYRQDPGQGLRLIYYSQIVNDFQKGDIAEGYSVSREKKESFPLTVTSAQKNPTAFYLCASSLTQGSNQPQHFGDGTRLSIL.

The genes are TRBV6-1 and TRBJ2-2; perhaps TRBD2 as D (5 bases). The CDR3 runs 14 residues. V lost 2 bases to trimming and J lost 4 bases, with 8 bases between them. Germline assignment: CDR1 MNHNS and CDR2 SASEGT. The CDR3 coding sequence is TGTGCCAGCAGTGAACTTCGGGGCACCGGGGAGCTGTTTTTT. Translated, it gives CASSELRGTGELFF.

The rearrangement uses TRBV28 and TRBJ1-3; no definite D call. The CDR3 length is 14 residues. Trimming took off 6 bases at V and 2 bases at J, with 11 bases between the two ends. Germline V gene sequence: CDR1 MDHEN, CDR2 SYDVKM. The CDR3 reads CASSLVGTGNTIYF. DNA for the CDR3: TGTGCCAGCAGCCTAGTCGGGACTGGAAACACCATATATTTT. The whole variable domain, remainder taken from reference TRBV28 and TRBJ1-3, is DVKVTQSSRYLVKRTGEKVFLECVQDMDHENMFWYRQDPGLGLRLIYFSYDVKMKEKGDIPEGYSVSREKKERFSLILESASTNQTSMYLCASSLVGTGNTIYFGEGSWLTVV.

The chain links TRBV7-9 to TRBJ2-7, with TRBD2 matching over 7 bases. Germline V gives CDR1 SEHNR, CDR2 FQNEAQ (reference sequence). J was trimmed by 1 base and V by 5 bases; bases with no gene match: 5. This CDR3 has 14 amino acids. CDR3 coding DNA: TGTGCCAGCAGCCCCCCAGCGGGATCCTACGAGCAGTACTTC. Protein product: CASSPPAGSYEQYF.

V is TRBV2 and J is TRBJ1-6; a possible D gene is TRBD1 (6 bases). V gave up 7 bases and J gave up 9 bases, with 13 bases separating them. This CDR3 has 13 amino acids. Germline values: CDR1 SNHLY, CDR2 FYNNEI. This chain's CDR3 is CASTLDRASPLHF. CDR3 sequence (DNA): TGTGCCAGCACCTTGGACAGAGCTTCACCCCTCCACTTT.

The chain links TRBV15 to TRBJ2-1; maybe TRBD2 (5 bases). This CDR3 spans 14 amino acids. The V and J ends lost 1 base and 9 bases respectively, with 13 bases between them. CDR1 and CDR2 (germline): LNHNV, YYDKDF (reference sequence). The CDR3 sequence: CATSRVRTYGEQFF. CDR3 sequence (DNA): TGTGCCACCAGCAGAGTCCGGACTTACGGTGAGCAGTTCTTC.

This clone was found a few times. J is TRBJ1-2 and V is TRBV2; TRBD1 is a possible D gene (5 bases). The CDR3 runs to 14 residues. From germline, CDR1 is SNHLY and CDR2 FYNNEI. Trimming cost V 2 bases and J 8 bases, with 15 bases left between them. CDR3 sequence: CASSESWQGDGYTF. The CDR3 nucleotides read TGTGCCAGCAGTGAAAGCTGGCAGGGTGACGGCTACACCTTC.

This chain links TRBV6-5 with TRBJ2-5; the match to TRBD1 covers 8 bases. The V gene's germline CDR1 is MNHEY and CDR2 SVGAGI. Trimming took 4 bases from V and 2 from J; bases not matched to a gene: 6. The CDR3 runs 15 residues. The CDR3 protein is CASSSTTGVQETQYF. In nucleotides, the CDR3 is TGTGCCAGCAGTTCCACGACAGGGGTTCAAGAGACCCAGTACTTC.

Worth noting for this clone: Other DNA sequences in the same sample also yield this CDR3. The gene calls are TRBV6-1 and TRBJ2-1; D is undetermined. The germline V gene has CDR1 MNHNS and CDR2 SASEGT. V was clipped by 3 bases and J by 0 bases, with 6 bases between them. The CDR3 sequence is 14 residues long. The CDR3 DNA sequence: TGTGCCAGCAGTGAGCGGAGCTCCTACAATGAGCAGTTCTTC. It translates to CASSERSSYNEQFF.